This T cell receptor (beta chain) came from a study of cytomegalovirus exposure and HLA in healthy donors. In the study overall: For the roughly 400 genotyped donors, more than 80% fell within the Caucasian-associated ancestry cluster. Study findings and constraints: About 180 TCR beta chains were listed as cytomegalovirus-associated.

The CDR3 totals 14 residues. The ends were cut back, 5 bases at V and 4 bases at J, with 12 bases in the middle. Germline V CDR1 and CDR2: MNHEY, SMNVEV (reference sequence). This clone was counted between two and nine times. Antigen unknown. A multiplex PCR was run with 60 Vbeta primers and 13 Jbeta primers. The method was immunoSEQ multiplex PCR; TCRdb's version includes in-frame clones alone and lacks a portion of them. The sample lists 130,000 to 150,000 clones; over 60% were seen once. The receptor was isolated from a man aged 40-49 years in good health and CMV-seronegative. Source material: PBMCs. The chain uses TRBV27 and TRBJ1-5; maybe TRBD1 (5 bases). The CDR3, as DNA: TGTGCCAGCAGTAAATGGGCAGGGAATCAGCCCCAGCATTTT. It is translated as CASSKWAGNQPQHF.